This T cell receptor beta chain comes out of a study of OX40 agonist ivuxolimab in advanced cancers. J was trimmed by 1 base and V by 1 base; bases with no gene match: 4. The germline gives CDR1 SEHNR, CDR2 FQNEAQ (reference sequence). CDR3 length: 16 amino acids. The investigators sampled blood at baseline, at cycle 4 day 1, and at cycle 7 day 1. The data were produced by immunoSEQ multiplex PCR, yet TCRdb's version contains in-frame clones alone and is incomplete. This table has 55,000 to 75,000 clones, over 80% appearing once. The material sequenced was CD4+ or CD8+ T cells sorted from blood, taken in a trial of the OX40 agonist ivuxolimab. The rearrangement joins TRBV7-9 to TRBJ2-3; TRBD2 agrees at 8 bases. This sequence was found in an adult with an advanced solid tumor such as melanoma, head and neck, liver or kidney cancer. The DNA for the CDR3 is TGTGCCAGCAGCTTAGTGCGGGGGGCGGGCACAGATACGCAGTATTTT. Protein: CASSLVRGAGTDTQYF. Supplemented by reference TRBV7-9 and TRBJ2-3, the full variable domain reads DTGVSQNPRHKITKRGQNVTFRCDPISEHNRLYWYRQTLGQGPEFLTYFQNEAQLEKSRLLSDRFSAERPKGSFSTLEIQRTEQGDSAMYLCASSLVRGAGTDTQYFGPGTRLTVL.